One sample yielded the 23 T cell receptor beta chains listed below, sequenced in a study of blood T cell repertoires in COVID-19. Data came from immunoSEQ multiplex PCR; TCRdb stores just in-frame clones and leaves some out. The sample includes hundreds of thousands of clones, around 89% of them seen just once. Sequenced sample: PBMCs or T cells enriched from blood (not recorded which). These receptors were collected from a man aged 18 to 30 who had recovered from COVID-19.

V gene TRBV13 combines with J gene TRBJ2-5, with TRBD2 matching over 7 bases. Germline trimming cut 6 bases from V and 4 bases from J; bases unmatched to any gene: 8. Germline assignment: CDR1 PRHDT and CDR2 FYEKMQ (reference sequence). The CDR3 spans 14 residues. The CDR3 here is CASSSQRGGETQYF. Here the CDR3 DNA reads TGTGCCAGCAGTTCACAGCGGGGAGGAGAGACCCAGTACTTC.

This clone showed up just once. The chain employs TRBV7-8 and TRBJ1-1; no firm D call. Trimming cost V 3 bases and J 3 bases, with 17 bases left between them. The germline gives CDR1 SGHVS, CDR2 FQNEAQ. This CDR3 region has 16 residues. The CDR3: CASSFIQERGDTEAFF. CDR3 nucleotides: TGTGCCAGCAGCTTTATTCAGGAACGGGGAGACACTGAAGCTTTCTTT.

The V gene is TRBV10-1, the J gene TRBJ1-1; 7 bases map to TRBD1. CDR3 size: 14 residues. Germline CDR1 WNHNN, CDR2 SYGVQD (reference sequence). Germline trimming cut 6 bases from V and 4 bases from J; bases unmatched to any gene: 8. The CDR3 DNA reads as TGCGCCAGCAGACCGGGACAGTCCTCCACTGAAGCTTTCTTT. This gives the protein CASRPGQSSTEAFF.

The chain carries TRBV6-6 and TRBJ1-5, with a possible D match to TRBD1 (6 bases). Germline V lookup: CDR1 MNHNY, CDR2 SVGAGI (reference sequence). CDR3 length: 13 residues. Trimming removed 6 bases at V and 6 bases at J, with 12 bases between. The chain's CDR3 is CASRSQGGQPQHF. CDR3 coding DNA: TGTGCCAGCAGGTCACAGGGTGGTCAGCCCCAGCATTTT.

The chain combines TRBV18 with TRBJ1-3, with D possibly matching TRBD1 (6 bases). V lost 6 bases and J lost 0, with 15 bases in between. This CDR3 has 16 amino acids. Per germline, CDR1 KGHSH and CDR2 LQKENI. DNA of the CDR3: TGTGCCAGCTCCAGGGAGACAGGTAGCTCTGGAAACACCATATATTTT. This translates into CASSRETGSSGNTIYF.

V is TRBV12-3 or TRBV12-4 and J is TRBJ1-1; the D gene is possibly TRBD1 (6 bases). The CDR3 is 11 amino acids. The V end was cut by 10 bases, the J end by 7 bases, with 13 bases between. CDR3 protein: CATMTDSEAFF. Here the CDR3 DNA reads TGTGCCACTATGACGGACAGTGAAGCTTTCTTT.

In this sample, this clone turned up a few times. The gene calls are TRBV7-8 and TRBJ2-3; D possibly corresponds to TRBD2 (6 bases). This CDR3 spans 14 amino acids. V shed 2 bases and J shed 4 bases, with 10 bases lying between them. Germline assignment: CDR1 SGHVS and CDR2 FQNEAQ. The CDR3 region is CASSLSGLADTQYF. CDR3 DNA: TGTGCCAGCAGCTTAAGCGGGTTGGCAGATACGCAGTATTTT. The full variable domain, in which reference TRBV7-8 and TRBJ2-3 provide the parts outside the CDR3, is GAGVSQSPRYKVAKRGQDVALRCDPISGHVSLFWYQQALGQGPEFLTYFQNEAQLDKSGLPSDRFFAERPEGSVSTLKIQRTQQEDSAVYLCASSLSGLADTQYFGPGTRLTVL.

V is TRBV27 and J is TRBJ2-7, with TRBD1 identical over 7 bases. The CDR3 is made up of 14 amino acids. Germline CDR1 is MNHEY and CDR2 is SMNVEV (reference sequence). The ends lost 4 bases at V and 4 bases at J; junction bases unmatched: 7. The CDR3 DNA is TGTGCCAGCAGTTCTCCGGGACAGAGTTACGAGCAGTACTTC. Its protein product is CASSSPGQSYEQYF.

The chain joins TRBV19 to TRBJ1-5; weak D call: TRBD1 (5 bases). CDR3 length equals 17 residues. V lost 2 bases and J lost 0, with 14 bases in between. Germline values: CDR1 LNHDA, CDR2 SQIVND (reference sequence). In DNA, the CDR3 is TGTGCCAGTAGTATAAAAGGCAGGGCTCATAGCAATCAGCCCCAGCATTTT. It codes for CASSIKGRAHSNQPQHF. The full variable domain, with the rest looked up from reference TRBV19 and TRBJ1-5, is DGGITQSPKYLFRKEGQNVTLSCEQNLNHDAMYWYRQDPGQGLRLIYYSQIVNDFQKGDIAEGYSVSREKKESFPLTVTSAQKNPTAFYLCASSIKGRAHSNQPQHFGDGTRLSIL.

The chain joins TRBV7-9 to TRBJ2-3; 7 bases map to TRBD1. There are 14 residues in the CDR3. Germline V gives CDR1 SEHNR, CDR2 FQNEAQ (reference sequence). Losses at the gene ends were 3 bases for V and 1 base for J; bases not matched to a gene: 1. CDR3 DNA: TGTGCCAGCAGCTTTACAGGGGGCACAGATACGCAGTATTTT. It yields the protein CASSFTGGTDTQYF.

For the CDR3, the DNA is TGTGCCTGGCAGTACAGGGGTGTCACTGGCTACACCTTC. This sequence encodes CAWQYRGVTGYTF. The rearrangement uses TRBV30 and TRBJ1-2, with 7 bases fitting TRBD1. Per germline, CDR1 GTSNPN and CDR2 SVGIG (reference sequence). After removal of 5 bases from V and 7 bases from J, the junction contained 10 bases not matched to a gene. The CDR3 has 13 amino acids.

This clone came up once. The J gene is TRBJ2-7, the V gene TRBV28, with TRBD2 matching over 11 bases. The length of the CDR3 is 15 residues. From germline, CDR1 is MDHEN and CDR2 SYDVKM. The trim removed 7 bases at V and 5 bases at J, leaving 10 bases unmatched. CDR3 coding DNA: TGTGCCAGCACCACCGGAACTAGCGGGAGAAACGAGCAGTACTTC. Its protein product is CASTTGTSGRNEQYF.

About this clone: The conserved phenylalanine or tryptophan normally closing the CDR3 is absent here, so this likely arose from a read error. It is unclear where the CDR3 begins or ends on the DNA, so no DNA is shown, and the CDR3 is as TCRdb lists it. The rearrangement uses TRBV30 and TRBJ2-3; the D call of TRBD2 is as the table states it, not checked on the DNA. Germline lookup yields CDR1 GTSNPN and CDR2 SVGIG (reference sequence). With termini counted, the CDR3 has 11 amino acids. The CDR3 sequence: CAWSVGRSGII.

In nucleotides, the CDR3 is TGCAGCGTTGAAGACCCCCGGGACAGGGCAGGAGAGACCCAGTACTTC. It encodes CSVEDPRDRAGETQYF. The chain has TRBV29-1 and TRBJ2-5; TRBD1 aligns across 9 bases. This CDR3 region has 16 residues. Per the germline V gene, CDR1 is SQVTM and CDR2 is ANQGSEA. Trimming cost V 0 bases and J 4 bases; bases outside gene matches: 9.

This chain uses TRBV6-6 with TRBJ2-3; 7 bases are a match to TRBD2. Germline assignment: CDR1 MNHNY and CDR2 SVGAGI (reference sequence). The CDR3 has 16 residues. V was pared by 2 bases and J by 1 base, with 6 bases of the junction left unmatched. This chain's CDR3 is CASSYPSGDGTDTQYF. The CDR3, as DNA: TGTGCCAGCAGTTACCCCAGCGGGGACGGCACAGATACGCAGTATTTT.

This clone occurred once. This chain joins TRBV7-2 and TRBJ1-6, with 8 bases identical to TRBD1. The junction had 10 bases not matched to a gene; V was cut back by 5 bases and J by 10 bases. From germline, CDR1 is SGHTA and CDR2 FQGNSA. CDR3 length: 15 amino acids. CDR3 DNA sequence: TGTGCCAGCAGCGCCAGACAGGGGAGCCAGTCACCCCTCCACTTT. Amino acids: CASSARQGSQSPLHF.

The V call is TRBV30, the J call TRBJ1-2; 10 nucleotides align to TRBD1. The V gene's germline CDR1 is GTSNPN and CDR2 SVGIG (reference sequence). V shed 2 bases, J shed 7 bases, and the junction held 7 bases outside the gene matches. CDR3 length: 14 amino acids. CDR3 loop: CAWSSDRGLSGYTF. For the CDR3, the DNA is TGTGCCTGGAGTTCTGACAGGGGGCTCTCTGGCTACACCTTC.

The chain combines TRBV24-1 with TRBJ2-1; 10 bases align to TRBD2. The CDR3 is 15 amino acids. Germline V gives CDR1 KGHDR, CDR2 SFDVKD. The junction had 4 bases not matched to a gene; V was cut back by 5 bases and J by 4 bases. The CDR3: CATSVASGRYNEQFF. The DNA of the CDR3 is TGTGCCACCAGTGTGGCTAGCGGGAGATACAATGAGCAGTTCTTC.

V gene TRBV19 combines with J gene TRBJ2-7; D might be TRBD1 (7 bases). Trimming removed 7 bases at V and 3 bases at J, with 16 bases between. CDR3 size: 14 residues. CDR1 and CDR2 (germline): LNHDA, SQIVND (reference sequence). DNA of the CDR3: TGTGCCAGTAAGAAGGACAGGAGGGGCTACGAGCAGTACTTC. Its translation is CASKKDRRGYEQYF.

CDR3 in DNA: TGTGCCAGCAGCCCAGTCTCTTATCAGCCCCAGCATTTT. Translating it yields CASSPVSYQPQHF. The V and J genes are TRBV6-5 and TRBJ1-5; D is undetermined. CDR3 length: 13 amino acids. The V gene's germline CDR1 is MNHEY and CDR2 SVGAGI. Between the trimmed V and J ends, which lost 6 bases and 5 bases, there was a span of 11 bases.

The rearrangement uses TRBV6-5 and TRBJ2-7, with a possible D match to TRBD2 (6 bases). Per germline, CDR1 MNHEY and CDR2 SVGAGI. CDR3 length: 13 amino acids. V lost 7 bases, J lost 6 bases, and 16 bases lay in between. The CDR3 sequence: CASTGELLGEQYF. The CDR3 DNA reads TGTGCCAGCACGGGGGAATTGTTGGGCGAGCAGTACTTC.

V gene TRBV5-6 combines with J gene TRBJ1-1, with TRBD1 as a possible D gene (6 bases). The CDR3 has 15 amino acids. Germline CDR1 is SGHDT and CDR2 is YYEEEE. V was pared by 4 bases and J by 0 bases, with 13 bases between. CDR3 sequence: CASSPTGILNTEAFF. CDR3 DNA: TGTGCCAGCAGCCCAACAGGGATACTGAACACTGAAGCTTTCTTT.

The V gene is TRBV19, the J gene TRBJ1-3; D is uncertain. This CDR3 spans 17 amino acids. Trimming cost V 2 bases and J 0 bases, with 14 bases left between them. Germline-derived CDR1 and CDR2 are LNHDA and SQIVND (reference sequence). The CDR3 is CASSIPWWSSSGNTIYF. CDR3 DNA sequence: TGTGCCAGTAGTATACCGTGGTGGAGCAGCTCTGGAAACACCATATATTTT.